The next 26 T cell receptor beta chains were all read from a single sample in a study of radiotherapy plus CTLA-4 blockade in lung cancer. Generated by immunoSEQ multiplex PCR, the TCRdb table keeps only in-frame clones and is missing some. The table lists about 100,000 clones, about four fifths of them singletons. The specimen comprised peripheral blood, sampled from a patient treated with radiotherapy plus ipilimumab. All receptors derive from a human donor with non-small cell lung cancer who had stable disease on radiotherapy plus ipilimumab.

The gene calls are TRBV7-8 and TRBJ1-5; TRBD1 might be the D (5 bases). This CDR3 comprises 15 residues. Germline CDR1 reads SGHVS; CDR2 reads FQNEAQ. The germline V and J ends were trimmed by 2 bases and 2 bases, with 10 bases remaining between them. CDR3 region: CASSLWTHGNQPQHF. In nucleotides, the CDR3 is TGTGCCAGCAGCTTATGGACACATGGCAATCAGCCCCAGCATTTT.

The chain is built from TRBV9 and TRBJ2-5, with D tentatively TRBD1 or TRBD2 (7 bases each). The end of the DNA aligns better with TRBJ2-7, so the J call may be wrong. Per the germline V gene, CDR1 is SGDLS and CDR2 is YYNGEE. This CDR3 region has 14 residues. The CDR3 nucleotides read TGTGCCAGCAGCCCAGGGGGGGGGCTGGACGAGCAGTACTTC. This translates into CASSPGGGLDEQYF.

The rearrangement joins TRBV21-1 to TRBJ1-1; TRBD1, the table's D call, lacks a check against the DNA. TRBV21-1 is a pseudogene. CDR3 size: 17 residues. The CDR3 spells CASSTQPGQGVVTEAFF. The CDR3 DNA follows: TGTGCCAGCAGCACCCAGCCGGGACAGGGGGTAGTCACTGAAGCTTTCTTT.

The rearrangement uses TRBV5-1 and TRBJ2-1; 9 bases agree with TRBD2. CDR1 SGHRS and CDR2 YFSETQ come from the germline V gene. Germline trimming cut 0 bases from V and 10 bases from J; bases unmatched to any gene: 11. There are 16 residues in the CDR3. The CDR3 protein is CASSLASGGPGWEQFF. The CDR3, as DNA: TGCGCCAGCAGCTTGGCCAGCGGGGGGCCGGGATGGGAGCAGTTCTTC.

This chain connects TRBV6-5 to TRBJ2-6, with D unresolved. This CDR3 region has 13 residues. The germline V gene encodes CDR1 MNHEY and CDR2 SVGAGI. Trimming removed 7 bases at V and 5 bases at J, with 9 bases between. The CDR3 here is CASTLRRANVLTF. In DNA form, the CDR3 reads TGTGCCAGCACCCTCCGTCGGGCCAACGTCCTGACTTTC.

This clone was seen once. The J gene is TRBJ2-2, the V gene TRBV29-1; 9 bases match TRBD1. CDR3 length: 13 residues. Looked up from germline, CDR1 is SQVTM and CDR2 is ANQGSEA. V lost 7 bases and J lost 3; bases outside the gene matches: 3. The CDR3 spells CSADRGYTGELFF. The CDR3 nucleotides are TGCAGCGCGGACAGGGGTTACACCGGGGAGCTGTTTTTT.

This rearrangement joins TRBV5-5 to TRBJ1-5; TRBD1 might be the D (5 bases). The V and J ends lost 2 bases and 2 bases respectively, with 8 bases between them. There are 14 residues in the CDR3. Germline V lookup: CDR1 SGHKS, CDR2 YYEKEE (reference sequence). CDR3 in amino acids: CASSFGTGNQPQHF. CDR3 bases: TGTGCCAGCAGCTTCGGGACCGGCAATCAGCCCCAGCATTTT.

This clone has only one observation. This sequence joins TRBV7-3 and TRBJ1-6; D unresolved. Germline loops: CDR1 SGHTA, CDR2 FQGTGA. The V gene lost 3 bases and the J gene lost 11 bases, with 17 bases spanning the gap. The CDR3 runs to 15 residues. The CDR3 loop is CASSLGSGVPTPLHF. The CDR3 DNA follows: TGTGCCAGCAGCTTGGGGTCAGGCGTTCCTACACCCCTCCACTTT.

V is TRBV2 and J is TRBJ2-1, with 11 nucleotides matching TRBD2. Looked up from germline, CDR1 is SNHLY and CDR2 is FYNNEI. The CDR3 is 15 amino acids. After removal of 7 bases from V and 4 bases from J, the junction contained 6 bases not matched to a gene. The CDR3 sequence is CASIGTSGQYNEQFF. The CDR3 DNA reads TGTGCCAGCATTGGGACTAGCGGCCAGTACAATGAGCAGTTCTTC.

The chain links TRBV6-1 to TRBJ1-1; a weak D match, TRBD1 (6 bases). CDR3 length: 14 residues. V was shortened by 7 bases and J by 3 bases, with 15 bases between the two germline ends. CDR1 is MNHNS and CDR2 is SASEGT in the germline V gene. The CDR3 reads CASKRRGEYTEAFF. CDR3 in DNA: TGTGCCAGCAAACGAAGGGGGGAATACACTGAAGCTTTCTTT.

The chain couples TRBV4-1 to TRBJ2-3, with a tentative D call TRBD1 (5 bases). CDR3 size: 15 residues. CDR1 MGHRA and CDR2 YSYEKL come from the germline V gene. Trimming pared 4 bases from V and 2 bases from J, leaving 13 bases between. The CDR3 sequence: CASSRTNSPTDTQYF. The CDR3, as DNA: TGCGCCAGCAGCCGGACAAACAGTCCCACAGATACGCAGTATTTT.

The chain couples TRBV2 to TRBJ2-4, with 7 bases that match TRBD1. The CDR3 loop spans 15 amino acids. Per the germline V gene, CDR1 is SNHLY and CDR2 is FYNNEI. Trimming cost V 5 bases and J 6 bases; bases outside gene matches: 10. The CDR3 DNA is TGTGCCAGCAGTCGACAGGGCGCGTTTGGAAACATTCAGTACTTC. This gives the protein CASSRQGAFGNIQYF.

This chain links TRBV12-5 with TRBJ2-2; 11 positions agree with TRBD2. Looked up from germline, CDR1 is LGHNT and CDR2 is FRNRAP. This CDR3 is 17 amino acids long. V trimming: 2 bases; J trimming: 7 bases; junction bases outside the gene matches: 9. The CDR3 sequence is CASGLSPSGRSVGELFF. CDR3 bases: TGTGCTAGTGGTTTGTCCCCTAGCGGGAGGTCCGTCGGGGAGCTGTTTTTT.

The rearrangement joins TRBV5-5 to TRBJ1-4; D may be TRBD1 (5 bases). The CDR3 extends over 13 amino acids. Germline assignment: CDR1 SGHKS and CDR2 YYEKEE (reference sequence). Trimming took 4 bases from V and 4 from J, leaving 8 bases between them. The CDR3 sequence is CASSEGINEKLFF. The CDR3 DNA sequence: TGTGCCAGCAGCGAGGGGATTAATGAAAAACTGTTTTTT.

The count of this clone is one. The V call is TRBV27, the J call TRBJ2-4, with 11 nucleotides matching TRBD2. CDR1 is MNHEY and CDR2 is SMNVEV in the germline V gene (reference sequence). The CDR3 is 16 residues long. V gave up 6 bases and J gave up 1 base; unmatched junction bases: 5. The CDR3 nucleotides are TGTGCCAGCAGACTAGCGGGAGTGGGGGCCAAAAACATTCAGTACTTC. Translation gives CASRLAGVGAKNIQYF.

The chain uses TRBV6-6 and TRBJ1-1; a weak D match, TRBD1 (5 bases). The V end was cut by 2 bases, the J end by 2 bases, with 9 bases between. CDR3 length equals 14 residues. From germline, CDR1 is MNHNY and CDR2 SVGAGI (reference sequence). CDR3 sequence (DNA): TGTGCCAGCAGTTACACCGGGGGAAACACTGAAGCTTTCTTT. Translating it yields CASSYTGGNTEAFF.

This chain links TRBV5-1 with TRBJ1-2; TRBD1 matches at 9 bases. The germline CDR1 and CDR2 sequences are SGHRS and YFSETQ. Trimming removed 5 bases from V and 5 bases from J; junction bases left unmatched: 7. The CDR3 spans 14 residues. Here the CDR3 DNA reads TGCGCCAGCAGTATTGGGGGGACAGGGTATGGCTACACCTTC. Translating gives CASSIGGTGYGYTF.

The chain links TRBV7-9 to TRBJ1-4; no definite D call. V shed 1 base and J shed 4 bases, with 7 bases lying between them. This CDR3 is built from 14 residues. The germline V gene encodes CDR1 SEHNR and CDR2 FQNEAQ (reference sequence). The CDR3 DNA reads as TGTGCCAGCAGCTTAGGCGGCGGTAATGAAAAACTGTTTTTT. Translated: CASSLGGGNEKLFF.

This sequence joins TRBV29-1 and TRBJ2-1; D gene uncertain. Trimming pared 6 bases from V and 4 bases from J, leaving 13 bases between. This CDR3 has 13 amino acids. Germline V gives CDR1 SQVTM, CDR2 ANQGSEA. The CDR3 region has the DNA TGCAGCGTCGCAACCACTCTTTACAATGAGCAGTTCTTC. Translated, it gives CSVATTLYNEQFF.

CDR3 DNA: TGCGCCAGCAGCTTCCGGGACACGCGAGACGAGCAGTACTTC. It encodes CASSFRDTRDEQYF. This rearrangement joins TRBV5-1 to TRBJ2-7, with TRBD1 as a possible D gene (6 bases). The CDR3 covers 14 residues. Germline loops: CDR1 SGHRS, CDR2 YFSETQ. V was clipped by 2 bases and J by 5 bases, with 14 bases between them.

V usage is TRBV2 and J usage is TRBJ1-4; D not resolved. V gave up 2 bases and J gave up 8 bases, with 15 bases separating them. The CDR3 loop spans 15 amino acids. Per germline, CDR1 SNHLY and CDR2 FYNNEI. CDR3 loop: CASSESATTGEKLFF. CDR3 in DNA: TGTGCCAGCAGTGAAAGTGCTACCACGGGGGAAAAACTGTTTTTT.

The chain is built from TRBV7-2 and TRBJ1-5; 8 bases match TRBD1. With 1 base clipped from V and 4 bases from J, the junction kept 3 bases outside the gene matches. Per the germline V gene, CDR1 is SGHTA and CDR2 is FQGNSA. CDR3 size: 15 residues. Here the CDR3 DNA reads TGTGCCAGCAGCTTAGGCGGACAGGGTAATCAGCCCCAGCATTTT. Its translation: CASSLGGQGNQPQHF.

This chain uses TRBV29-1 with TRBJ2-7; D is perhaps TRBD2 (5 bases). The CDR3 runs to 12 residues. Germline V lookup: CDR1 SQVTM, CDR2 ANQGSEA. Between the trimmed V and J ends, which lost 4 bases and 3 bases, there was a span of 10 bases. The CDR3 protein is CSVAPAGYEQYF. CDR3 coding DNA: TGCAGCGTTGCTCCTGCGGGCTACGAGCAGTACTTC.

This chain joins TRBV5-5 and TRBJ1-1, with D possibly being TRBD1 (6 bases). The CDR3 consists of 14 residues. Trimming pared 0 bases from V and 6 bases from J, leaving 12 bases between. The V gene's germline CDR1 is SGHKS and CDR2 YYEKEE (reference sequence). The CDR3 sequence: CASSLAAGVAEAFF. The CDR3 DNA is TGTGCCAGCAGCTTGGCGGCAGGGGTAGCTGAAGCTTTCTTT.

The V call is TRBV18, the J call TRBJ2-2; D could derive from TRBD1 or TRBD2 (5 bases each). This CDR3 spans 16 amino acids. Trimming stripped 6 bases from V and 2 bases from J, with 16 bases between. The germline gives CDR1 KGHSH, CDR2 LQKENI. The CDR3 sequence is CASSRTQGPNTGELFF. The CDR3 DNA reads TGTGCCAGCTCCCGTACCCAGGGACCAAACACCGGGGAGCTGTTTTTT.

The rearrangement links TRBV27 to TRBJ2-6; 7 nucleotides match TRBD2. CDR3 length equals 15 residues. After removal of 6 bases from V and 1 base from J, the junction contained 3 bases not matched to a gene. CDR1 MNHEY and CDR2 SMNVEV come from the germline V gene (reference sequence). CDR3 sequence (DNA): TGTGCCAGCAGGGGGGAGGGGTCTGGGGCCAACGTCCTGACTTTC. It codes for CASRGEGSGANVLTF.